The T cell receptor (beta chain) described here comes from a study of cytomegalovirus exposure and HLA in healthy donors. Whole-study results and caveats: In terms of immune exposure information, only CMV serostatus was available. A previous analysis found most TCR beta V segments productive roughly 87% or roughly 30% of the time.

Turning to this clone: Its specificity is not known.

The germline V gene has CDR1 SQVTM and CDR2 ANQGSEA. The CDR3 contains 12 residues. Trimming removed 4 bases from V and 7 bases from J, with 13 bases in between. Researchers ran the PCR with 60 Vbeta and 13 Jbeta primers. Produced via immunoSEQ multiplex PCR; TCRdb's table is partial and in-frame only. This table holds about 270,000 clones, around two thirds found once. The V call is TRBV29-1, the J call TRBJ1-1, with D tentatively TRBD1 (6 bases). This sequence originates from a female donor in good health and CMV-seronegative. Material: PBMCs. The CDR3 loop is CSVVGRGNEAFF. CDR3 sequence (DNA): TGCAGCGTTGTTGGTAGGGGGAATGAAGCTTTCTTT.